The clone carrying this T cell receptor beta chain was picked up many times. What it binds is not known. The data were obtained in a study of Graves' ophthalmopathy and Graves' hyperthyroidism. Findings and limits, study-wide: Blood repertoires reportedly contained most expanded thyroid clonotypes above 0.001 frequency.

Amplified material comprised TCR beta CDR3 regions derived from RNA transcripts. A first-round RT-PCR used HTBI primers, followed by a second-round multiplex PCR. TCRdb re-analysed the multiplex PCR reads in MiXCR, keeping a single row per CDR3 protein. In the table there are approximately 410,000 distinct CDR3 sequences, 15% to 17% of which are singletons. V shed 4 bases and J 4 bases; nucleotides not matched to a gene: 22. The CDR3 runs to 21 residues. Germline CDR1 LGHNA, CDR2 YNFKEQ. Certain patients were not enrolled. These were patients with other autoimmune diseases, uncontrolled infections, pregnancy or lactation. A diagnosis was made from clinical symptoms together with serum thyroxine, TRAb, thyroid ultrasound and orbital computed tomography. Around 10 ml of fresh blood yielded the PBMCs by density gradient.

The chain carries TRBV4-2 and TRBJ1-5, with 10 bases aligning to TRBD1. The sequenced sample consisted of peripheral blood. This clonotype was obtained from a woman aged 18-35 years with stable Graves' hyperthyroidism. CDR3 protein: CASSLGSSGTGVRFGNQPQHF. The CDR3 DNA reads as TGTGCCAGCAGCCTAGGATCGTCCGGGACAGGGGTTAGGTTTGGGAATCAGCCCCAGCATTTT.